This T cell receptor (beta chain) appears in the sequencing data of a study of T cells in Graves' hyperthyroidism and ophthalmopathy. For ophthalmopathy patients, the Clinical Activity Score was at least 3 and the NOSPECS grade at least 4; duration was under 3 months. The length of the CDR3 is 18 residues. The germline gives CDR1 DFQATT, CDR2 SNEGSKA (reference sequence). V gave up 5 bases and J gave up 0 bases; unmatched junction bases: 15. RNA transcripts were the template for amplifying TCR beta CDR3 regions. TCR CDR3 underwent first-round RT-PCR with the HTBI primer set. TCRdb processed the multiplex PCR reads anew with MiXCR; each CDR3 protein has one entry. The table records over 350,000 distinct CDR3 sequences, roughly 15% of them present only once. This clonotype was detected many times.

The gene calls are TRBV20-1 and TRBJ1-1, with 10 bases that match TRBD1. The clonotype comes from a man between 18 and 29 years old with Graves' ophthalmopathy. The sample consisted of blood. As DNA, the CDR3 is TGCAGTGCTCCCCGGCATGGAGGACAGGGGGGCATGAACACTGAAGCTTTCTTT. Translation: CSAPRHGGQGGMNTEAFF.